This TCR beta chain was captured by sequencing in a study of blood T cell repertoires in COVID-19. Background on the study: Acute-phase and convalescent COVID-19 samples originated in the United States, Italy and Spain.

The CDR3 runs 14 residues. The V end was cut by 3 bases, the J end by 7 bases, with 13 bases between. The germline gives CDR1 DFQATT, CDR2 SNEGSKA (reference sequence). Here immunoSEQ multiplex PCR was the method, and the copy in TCRdb shows in-frame clones only, minus some. In the table there are 60,000 or so clones, 82% of which are singletons. The chain is built from TRBV20-1 and TRBJ1-6, with D perhaps matching TRBD1 (5 bases). This clonotype was sampled from a man in his 60s with acute or convalescent COVID-19. Sequenced: peripheral blood. Here the CDR3 reads CSASPRDRNSPLHF. CDR3 nucleotide sequence: TGCAGTGCTAGTCCCCGCGACAGAAATTCACCCCTCCACTTT.